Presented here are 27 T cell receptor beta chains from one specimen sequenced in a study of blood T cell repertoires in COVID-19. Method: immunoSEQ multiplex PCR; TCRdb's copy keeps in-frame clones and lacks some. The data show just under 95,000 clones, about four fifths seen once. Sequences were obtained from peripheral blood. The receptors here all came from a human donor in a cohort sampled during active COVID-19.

DNA of the CDR3: TGTGCCAGCCGACCCCGGACAGGGGATACTGAAGCTTTCTTT. This sequence encodes CASRPRTGDTEAFF. The rearrangement links TRBV2 to TRBJ1-1; 9 nucleotides match TRBD1. Germline CDR1 and CDR2: SNHLY and FYNNEI. V shed 8 bases, J shed 5 bases, and the junction held 9 bases outside the gene matches. This CDR3 comprises 14 residues.

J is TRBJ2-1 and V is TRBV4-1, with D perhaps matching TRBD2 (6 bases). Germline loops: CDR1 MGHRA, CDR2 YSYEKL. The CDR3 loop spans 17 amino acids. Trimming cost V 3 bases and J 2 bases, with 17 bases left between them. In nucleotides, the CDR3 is TGCGCCAGCAGCCAGACCCTTACGGGAGTAACCTACAATGAGCAGTTCTTC. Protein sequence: CASSQTLTGVTYNEQFF.

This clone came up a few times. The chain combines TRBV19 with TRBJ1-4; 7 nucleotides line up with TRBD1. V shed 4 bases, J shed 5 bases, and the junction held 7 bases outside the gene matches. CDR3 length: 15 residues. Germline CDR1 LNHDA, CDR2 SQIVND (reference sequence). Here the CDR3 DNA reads TGTGCCAGTAGTAATCCCCCAGGGGGAAATGAAAAACTGTTTTTT. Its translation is CASSNPPGGNEKLFF.

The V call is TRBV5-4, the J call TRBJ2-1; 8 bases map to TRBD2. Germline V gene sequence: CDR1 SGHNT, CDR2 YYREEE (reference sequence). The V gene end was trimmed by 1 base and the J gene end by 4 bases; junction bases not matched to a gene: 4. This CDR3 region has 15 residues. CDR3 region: CASSLSSGSYNEQFF. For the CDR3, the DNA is TGTGCCAGCAGCTTGTCCAGCGGGAGTTACAATGAGCAGTTCTTC.

CDR3: CSASPAGSTDTGELFF. CDR3 coding DNA: TGCAGTGCTAGTCCGGCGGGCAGTACGGACACCGGGGAGCTGTTTTTT. V usage is TRBV20-1 and J usage is TRBJ2-2; the D gene is possibly TRBD2 (5 bases). V lost 3 bases to trimming and J lost 3 bases, with 17 bases between them. The V gene's germline CDR1 is DFQATT and CDR2 SNEGSKA (reference sequence). The length of the CDR3 is 16 residues.

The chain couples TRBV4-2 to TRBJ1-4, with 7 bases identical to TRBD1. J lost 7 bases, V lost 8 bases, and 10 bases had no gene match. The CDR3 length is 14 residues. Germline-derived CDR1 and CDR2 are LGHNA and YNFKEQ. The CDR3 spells CASRPGAGGEKLFF. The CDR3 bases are TGTGCCAGCCGACCCGGGGCAGGGGGTGAAAAACTGTTTTTT.

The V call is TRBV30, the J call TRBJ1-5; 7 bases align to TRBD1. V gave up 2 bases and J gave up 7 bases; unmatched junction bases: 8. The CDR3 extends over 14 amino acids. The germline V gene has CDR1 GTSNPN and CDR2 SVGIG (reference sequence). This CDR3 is CAWSQGQAWQPQHF. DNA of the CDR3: TGTGCCTGGAGTCAAGGACAGGCCTGGCAGCCCCAGCATTTT.

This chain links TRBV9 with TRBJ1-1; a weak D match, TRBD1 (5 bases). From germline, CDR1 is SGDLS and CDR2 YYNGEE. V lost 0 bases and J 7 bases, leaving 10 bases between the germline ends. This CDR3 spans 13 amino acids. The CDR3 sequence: CASSVEGRGEAFF. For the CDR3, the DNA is TGTGCCAGCAGCGTAGAGGGGCGGGGTGAAGCTTTCTTT.

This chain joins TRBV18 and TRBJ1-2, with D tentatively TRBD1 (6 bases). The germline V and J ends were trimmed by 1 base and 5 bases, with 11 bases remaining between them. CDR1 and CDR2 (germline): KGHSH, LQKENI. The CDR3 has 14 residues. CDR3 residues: CASSPQGHQYGYTF. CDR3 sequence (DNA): TGTGCCAGCTCACCACAGGGACACCAATATGGCTACACCTTC.

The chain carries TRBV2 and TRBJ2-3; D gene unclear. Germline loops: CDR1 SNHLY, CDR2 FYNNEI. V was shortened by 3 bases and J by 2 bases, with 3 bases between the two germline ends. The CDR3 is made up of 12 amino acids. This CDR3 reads CASSDNTDTQYF. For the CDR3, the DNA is TGTGCCAGCAGTGATAACACAGATACGCAGTATTTT. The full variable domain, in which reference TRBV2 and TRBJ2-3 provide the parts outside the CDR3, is EPEVTQTPSHQVTQMGQEVILRCVPISNHLYFYWYRQILGQKVEFLVSFYNNEISEKSEIFDDQFSVERPDGSNFTLKIRSTKLEDSAMYFCASSDNTDTQYFGPGTRLTVL.

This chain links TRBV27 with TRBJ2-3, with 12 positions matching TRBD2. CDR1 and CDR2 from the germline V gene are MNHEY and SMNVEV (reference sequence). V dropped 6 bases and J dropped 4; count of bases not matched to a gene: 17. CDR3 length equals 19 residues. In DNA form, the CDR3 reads TGTGCCAGCAGCCTCGGACTAGCGGGATACGCGGGAACATCAGATACGCAGTATTTT. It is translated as CASSLGLAGYAGTSDTQYF.

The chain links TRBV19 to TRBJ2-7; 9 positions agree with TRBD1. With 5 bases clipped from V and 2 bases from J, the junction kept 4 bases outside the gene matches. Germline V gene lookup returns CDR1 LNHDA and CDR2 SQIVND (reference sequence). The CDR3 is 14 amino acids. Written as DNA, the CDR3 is TGTGCCAGTAGTGGGGGGACAGGGCCCTACGAGCAGTACTTC. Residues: CASSGGTGPYEQYF.

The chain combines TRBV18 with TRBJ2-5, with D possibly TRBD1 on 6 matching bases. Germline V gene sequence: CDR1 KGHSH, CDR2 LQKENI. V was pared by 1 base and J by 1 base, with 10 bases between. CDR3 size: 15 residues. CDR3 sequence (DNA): TGTGCCAGCTCACCACGGGACATTGGCCAAGAGACCCAGTACTTC. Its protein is CASSPRDIGQETQYF.

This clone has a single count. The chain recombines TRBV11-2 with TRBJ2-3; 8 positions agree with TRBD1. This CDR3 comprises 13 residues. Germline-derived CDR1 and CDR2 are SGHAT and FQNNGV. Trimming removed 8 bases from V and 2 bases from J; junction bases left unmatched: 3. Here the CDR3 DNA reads TGTGCCAGCCGGGACAGGCCCACAGATACGCAGTATTTT. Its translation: CASRDRPTDTQYF.

CDR3 residues: CSVGRSGFYGYTF. In DNA form, the CDR3 reads TGCAGCGTTGGGAGATCCGGGTTCTATGGCTACACCTTC. This rearrangement joins TRBV29-1 to TRBJ1-2; no reliable D call. CDR1 and CDR2 (germline): SQVTM, ANQGSEA. The V end was cut by 4 bases, the J end by 4 bases, with 13 bases between. The CDR3 has 13 residues.

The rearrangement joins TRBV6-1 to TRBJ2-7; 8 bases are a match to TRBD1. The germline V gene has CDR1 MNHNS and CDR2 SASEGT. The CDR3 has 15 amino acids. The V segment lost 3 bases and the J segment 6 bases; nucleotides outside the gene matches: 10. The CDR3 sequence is CASSDSGQGGFEQYF. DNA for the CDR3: TGTGCCAGCAGTGATAGCGGACAGGGCGGATTCGAGCAGTACTTC.

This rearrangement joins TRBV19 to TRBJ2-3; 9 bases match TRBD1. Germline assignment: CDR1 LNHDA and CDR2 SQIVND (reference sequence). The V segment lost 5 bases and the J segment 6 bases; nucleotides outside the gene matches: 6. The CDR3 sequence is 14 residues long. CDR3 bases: TGTGCCAGTAGTCCACAGGGGGCGCGGGATACGCAGTATTTT. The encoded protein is CASSPQGARDTQYF.

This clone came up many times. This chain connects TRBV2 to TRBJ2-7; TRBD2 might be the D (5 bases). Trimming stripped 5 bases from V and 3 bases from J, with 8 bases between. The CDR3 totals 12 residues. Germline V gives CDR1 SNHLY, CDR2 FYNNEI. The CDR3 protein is CASSLTSYEQYF. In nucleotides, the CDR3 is TGTGCCAGCAGTCTTACTAGCTACGAGCAGTACTTC.

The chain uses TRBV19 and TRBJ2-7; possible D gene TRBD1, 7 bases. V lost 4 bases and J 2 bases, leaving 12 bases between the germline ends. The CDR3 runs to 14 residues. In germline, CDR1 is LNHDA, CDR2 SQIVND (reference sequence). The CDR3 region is CASSTQGGTYEQYF. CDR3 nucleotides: TGTGCCAGTAGTACCCAGGGGGGAACCTACGAGCAGTACTTC.

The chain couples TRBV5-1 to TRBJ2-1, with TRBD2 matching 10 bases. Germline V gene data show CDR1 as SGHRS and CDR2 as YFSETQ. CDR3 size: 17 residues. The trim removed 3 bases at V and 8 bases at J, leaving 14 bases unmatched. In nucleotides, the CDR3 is TGCGCCAGCAGCTCTATCGGACTAGCGGACCGTTCGGATGAGCAGTTCTTC. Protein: CASSSIGLADRSDEQFF.

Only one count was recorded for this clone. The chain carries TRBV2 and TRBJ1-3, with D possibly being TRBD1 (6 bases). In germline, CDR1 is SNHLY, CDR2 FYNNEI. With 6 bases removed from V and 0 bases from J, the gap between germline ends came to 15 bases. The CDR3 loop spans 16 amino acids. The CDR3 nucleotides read TGTGCCAGCAGAGCCCCTGACAGGTACTCTGGAAACACCATATATTTT. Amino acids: CASRAPDRYSGNTIYF.

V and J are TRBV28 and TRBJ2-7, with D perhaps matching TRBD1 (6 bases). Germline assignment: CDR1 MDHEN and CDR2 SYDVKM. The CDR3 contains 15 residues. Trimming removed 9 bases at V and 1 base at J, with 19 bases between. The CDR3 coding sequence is TGTGCCAGTAGGTCCGCAGCCCAGGGGTCCTACGAGCAGTACTTC. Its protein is CASRSAAQGSYEQYF.

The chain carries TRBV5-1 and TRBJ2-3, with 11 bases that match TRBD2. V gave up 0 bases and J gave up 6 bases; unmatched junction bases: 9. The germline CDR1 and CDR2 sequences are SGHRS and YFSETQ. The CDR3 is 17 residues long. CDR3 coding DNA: TGCGCCAGCAGCTTGGAAGGGACTAGCGGCCCCCGGGATACGCAGTATTTT. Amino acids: CASSLEGTSGPRDTQYF.

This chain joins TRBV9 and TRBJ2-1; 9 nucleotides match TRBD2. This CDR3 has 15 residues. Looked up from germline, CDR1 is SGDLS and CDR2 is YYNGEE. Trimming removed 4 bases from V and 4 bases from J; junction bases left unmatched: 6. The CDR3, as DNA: TGTGCCAGCAGCCCAGCTAGCGGGATTTACAATGAGCAGTTCTTC. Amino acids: CASSPASGIYNEQFF.

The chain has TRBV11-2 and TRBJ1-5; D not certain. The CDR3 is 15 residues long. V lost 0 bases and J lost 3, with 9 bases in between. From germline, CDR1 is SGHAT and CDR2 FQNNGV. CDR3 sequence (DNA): TGTGCCAGCAGCTTAGACGGCGGATACAATCAGCCCCAGCATTTT. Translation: CASSLDGGYNQPQHF.

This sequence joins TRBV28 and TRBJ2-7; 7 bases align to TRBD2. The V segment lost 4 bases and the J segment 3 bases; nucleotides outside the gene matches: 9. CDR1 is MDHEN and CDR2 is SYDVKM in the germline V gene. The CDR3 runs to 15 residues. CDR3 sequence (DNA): TGTGCCAGCAGTTCTGAGGCTAGCGGTCTCTACGAGCAGTACTTC. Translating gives CASSSEASGLYEQYF.

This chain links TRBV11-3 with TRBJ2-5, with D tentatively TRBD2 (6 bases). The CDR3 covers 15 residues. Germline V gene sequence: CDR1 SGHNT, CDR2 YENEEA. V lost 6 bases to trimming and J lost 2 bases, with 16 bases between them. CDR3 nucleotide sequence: TGTGCCAGCAGTACCACCCCTGCGGGGCAAGAGACCCAGTACTTC. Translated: CASSTTPAGQETQYF.